Shown below are 29 T cell receptor beta chains from a single sample sequenced in a study of human T cells and chemical hapten exposure. Sample time point: patch test 3, about 24 weeks after DPC sensitization. Stated treatment: therapeutic diphenylcyclopropenone sensitization with weekly scalp DPC. TCRdb independently ran MiXCR on the RACE reads; one entry per CDR3 protein. Seen here are over 55,000 distinct CDR3 sequences, around 10% observed once, and the top ten hold roughly 1.5%. Specimen: whole blood, collected in connection with sensitization to the hapten diphenylcyclopropenone (DPC). These receptors came from a woman between 45 and 65 years old with alopecia areata. Some clones in this sample may be carry-over from other donors' samples.

This clonotype turned up a few times. The gene calls are TRBV7-6 and TRBJ2-7, with D uncertain. CDR1 SGHVS and CDR2 FNYEAQ come from the germline V gene. Trimming pared 5 bases from V and 2 bases from J, leaving 13 bases between. The CDR3 covers 14 residues. The CDR3 here is CASSPGRRPYEQYF. CDR3 coding DNA: TGTGCCAGCAGCCCCGGACGGAGACCCTACGAGCAGTACTTC.

This clonotype appeared many times. The CDR3: CSAAWGTEAFF. CDR3 nucleotides: TGCAGCGCTGCCTGGGGGACTGAAGCTTTCTTT. This chain connects TRBV29-1 to TRBJ1-1; a possible D gene is TRBD1 (5 bases). The germline V gene has CDR1 SQVTM and CDR2 ANQGSEA. Trimming left V 7 bases short and J 5 bases short, with 11 bases between. This CDR3 has 11 residues.

This clonotype was seen repeatedly, ten times or more. The gene calls are TRBV5-8 and TRBJ1-4, with D perhaps matching TRBD1 (5 bases). The CDR3 runs 15 residues. From germline, CDR1 is SGHTS and CDR2 YDEGEE. V lost 0 bases, J lost 12 bases, and 18 bases lay in between. In nucleotides, the CDR3 is TGTGCCAGCAGCTTGGTAGGCCAGGGACGAAGGGAACTGTTTTTT. It specifies CASSLVGQGRRELFF.

This sequence joins TRBV4-1 and TRBJ1-5; TRBD1 matches 9 bases. From germline, CDR1 is MGHRA and CDR2 YSYEKL. The CDR3 is made up of 14 amino acids. J was trimmed by 7 bases and V by 4 bases; bases with no gene match: 5. The DNA for the CDR3 is TGCGCCAGCAGCCTAAGACAGGGGGACCAGCCCCAGCATTTT. Its protein is CASSLRQGDQPQHF.

This clonotype was seen ten or more times. The chain joins TRBV7-6 to TRBJ2-7; tentative D call: TRBD1 (7 bases). The CDR3 runs 15 residues. V lost 0 bases, J lost 6 bases, and 15 bases lay in between. Germline V CDR1 and CDR2: SGHVS, FNYEAQ. The CDR3 region has the DNA TGTGCCAGCAGCTTAGCGCCCCGACAGGGAGGCGAGCAGTACTTC. Amino acid sequence: CASSLAPRQGGEQYF.

In regard to this clonotype: The junction differs from germline at one of its ends, possibly a read error. The gene calls are TRBV11-2 and TRBJ2-3, with 9 bases fitting TRBD1. The germline V gene encodes CDR1 SGHAT and CDR2 FQNNGV. The CDR3 runs 18 residues. In DNA form, the CDR3 reads TGTGCCAGCAGCTTAGACCCCACAGGGGGCGGGATCACAGTTACGCAGTATTTT. It is translated as CASSLDPTGGGITVTQYF. The full variable domain, its missing parts supplied by reference TRBV11-2 and TRBJ2-3, is EAGVAQSPRYKIIEKRQSVAFWCNPISGHATLYWYQQILGQGPKLLIQFQNNGVVDDSQLPKDRFSAERLKGVDSTLKIQPAKLEDSAVYLCASSLDPTGGGITVTQYFGPGTRLTVL.

This clonotype was seen only a few times. The V call is TRBV24-1, the J call TRBJ1-6, with D unresolved. The CDR3 runs to 14 residues. Germline V gene lookup returns CDR1 KGHDR and CDR2 SFDVKD. The V and J ends lost 3 bases and 2 bases respectively, with 4 bases between them. CDR3 amino acids: CATSDTAYNSPLHF. DNA for the CDR3: TGTGCCACCAGTGATACGGCCTATAATTCACCCCTCCACTTT.

Only a few counts were recorded for this clonotype. V is TRBV29-1 and J is TRBJ2-7; maybe TRBD2 (6 bases). There are 11 residues in the CDR3. Trimming left V 0 bases short and J 7 bases short, with 7 bases between. The germline V gene has CDR1 SQVTM and CDR2 ANQGSEA. In DNA form, the CDR3 reads TGCAGCGTTGAAGATGGGGGGGAGCAGTACTTC. Translating it yields CSVEDGGEQYF.

This clonotype was counted ten times or more. V and J are TRBV27 and TRBJ2-3; D may be TRBD1 (6 bases). Deletions cut 6 bases from V and 3 bases from J, with 16 bases between. The CDR3 has 15 residues. In germline, CDR1 is MNHEY, CDR2 SMNVEV (reference sequence). CDR3 in amino acids: CASRHRETTTDTQYF. For the CDR3, the DNA is TGTGCCAGCAGGCACAGGGAAACTACGACAGATACGCAGTATTTT.

J is TRBJ2-1 and V is TRBV28, with D unresolved. Germline V CDR1 and CDR2: MDHEN, SYDVKM. CDR3 size: 12 residues. Trimming removed 5 bases at V and 8 bases at J, with 10 bases between. This CDR3 reads CASSVLVHEQFF. In nucleotides, the CDR3 is TGTGCCAGCAGTGTTCTAGTGCATGAGCAGTTCTTC.

This chain links TRBV4-2 with TRBJ1-2; D is possibly TRBD1 (5 bases). Trimming stripped 0 bases from V and 8 bases from J, with 10 bases between. CDR3 size: 13 residues. CDR1 is LGHNA, CDR2 YNFKEQ, per germline. CDR3: CASSQDAAGGYTF. DNA of the CDR3: TGTGCCAGCAGCCAAGATGCGGCAGGGGGCTACACCTTC.

In this sample, this clonotype turned up many times. The chain links TRBV6-5 to TRBJ2-1; D is perhaps TRBD1 (6 bases). The V gene lost 0 bases and the J gene lost 12 bases, with 12 bases spanning the gap. This CDR3 has 13 residues. The V gene's germline CDR1 is MNHEY and CDR2 SVGAGI. CDR3 amino acids: CASSYSRDTGQFF. The DNA for the CDR3 is TGTGCCAGCAGTTACTCGAGGGACACAGGGCAGTTCTTC.

This rearrangement joins TRBV5-1 to TRBJ2-7; D not resolved. Germline V gives CDR1 SGHRS, CDR2 YFSETQ. Trimming removed 4 bases from V and 3 bases from J, with 8 bases in between. The CDR3 spans 12 residues. The CDR3 bases are TGCGCCAGCAGCCCGTCCTTCTACGAGCAGTACTTC. Translated, it gives CASSPSFYEQYF.

This clonotype was detected only a few times. The chain couples TRBV6-5 to TRBJ2-3; D is undetermined. Deletions cut 5 bases from V and 1 base from J, with 10 bases between. In germline, CDR1 is MNHEY, CDR2 SVGAGI. The CDR3 consists of 14 residues. CDR3 nucleotide sequence: TGTGCCAGCAGTGGATCAAAGGGCACAGATACGCAGTATTTT. This sequence encodes CASSGSKGTDTQYF.

This clonotype showed up many times. This sequence joins TRBV4-1 and TRBJ1-1; D is possibly TRBD1 (5 bases). V lost 3 bases and J 8 bases, leaving 16 bases between the germline ends. The CDR3 extends over 14 amino acids. The V gene's germline CDR1 is MGHRA and CDR2 YSYEKL. CDR3 nucleotide sequence: TGCGCCAGCAGCCACTCCCTTGGGACGGTCGAAGCTTTCTTT. Amino acid sequence: CASSHSLGTVEAFF.

This clonotype came up a few times. The chain recombines TRBV7-9 with TRBJ1-4; 7 nucleotides match TRBD1. The germline CDR1 and CDR2 sequences are SEHNR and FQNEAQ (reference sequence). The ends lost 5 bases at V and 5 bases at J; junction bases unmatched: 11. This CDR3 spans 16 amino acids. In nucleotides, the CDR3 is TGTGCCAGCAGCCCAGGGGCCGGGACAGAAAATGAAAAACTGTTTTTT. Translated, it gives CASSPGAGTENEKLFF.

This chain links TRBV4-2 with TRBJ2-3; 9 positions match TRBD1. The V gene end was trimmed by 4 bases and the J gene end by 3 bases; junction bases not matched to a gene: 11. CDR3 length: 17 residues. Germline assignment: CDR1 LGHNA and CDR2 YNFKEQ. CDR3 residues: CASSLRGTGLGTDTQYF. The CDR3 bases are TGTGCCAGCAGCCTCCGGGGGACAGGGTTAGGGACAGATACGCAGTATTTT.

This clonotype was detected only a few times. The chain recombines TRBV3-1 with TRBJ2-7; D is possibly TRBD2 (6 bases). V lost 6 bases and J 2 bases, leaving 14 bases between the germline ends. The CDR3 totals 14 residues. CDR1 and CDR2 (germline): LGHDT, YNNKEL (reference sequence). The CDR3 region has the DNA TGTGCCAGCAGATCGGGACTCCGCCCCTACGAGCAGTACTTC. Translating it yields CASRSGLRPYEQYF.

The chain is built from TRBV6-6 and TRBJ1-4; perhaps TRBD1 as D (5 bases). The V gene lost 4 bases and the J gene lost 1 base, with 19 bases spanning the gap. CDR3 size: 18 residues. Germline V gene sequence: CDR1 MNHNY, CDR2 SVGAGI (reference sequence). The chain's CDR3 is CASSFPRGSSRTNEKLFF. The DNA of the CDR3 is TGTGCCAGCAGTTTCCCGAGGGGATCTTCGCGAACTAATGAAAAACTGTTTTTT.

At least ten counts were recorded for this clonotype. The chain combines TRBV25-1 with TRBJ2-7; the D gene could be TRBD1 or TRBD2 (6 bases each). Germline CDR1 is MGHDK and CDR2 is SYGVNS. V was shortened by 8 bases and J by 2 bases, with 16 bases between the two germline ends. The CDR3 has 14 amino acids. DNA of the CDR3: TGTGCCAGCGCGGACAGCCGACTAGCCTACGAGCAGTACTTC. The encoded protein is CASADSRLAYEQYF.

The sample holds a few counts of this clonotype. This sequence joins TRBV29-1 and TRBJ1-5; 10 nucleotides line up with TRBD1. J lost 7 bases, V lost 6 bases, and 9 bases had no gene match. The CDR3 sequence is 14 residues long. Germline V CDR1 and CDR2: SQVTM, ANQGSEA. DNA for the CDR3: TGCAGCGTCCGGGACAGGGGAGCCCAACAGCCCCAGCATTTT. Protein: CSVRDRGAQQPQHF.

The rearrangement joins TRBV7-2 to TRBJ2-2; TRBD1 is a possible D gene (6 bases). CDR3 length: 17 amino acids. Per germline, CDR1 SGHTA and CDR2 FQGNSA. V lost 7 bases and J 2 bases, leaving 20 bases between the germline ends. The CDR3 sequence: CASTRSLGASNTGELFF. The CDR3 DNA follows: TGTGCCAGCACCCGCTCTCTGGGGGCGAGTAACACCGGGGAGCTGTTTTTT.

This clonotype was picked up a small number of times. CDR3 amino acids: CASSFAYEQYF. For the CDR3, the DNA is TGTGCCAGCAGTTTTGCTTACGAGCAGTACTTC. The chain employs TRBV28 and TRBJ2-7, with D uncertain. The CDR3 extends over 11 amino acids. Trimming left V 3 bases short and J 4 bases short, with 4 bases between. Germline-derived CDR1 and CDR2 are MDHEN and SYDVKM. The variable domain in full, with the rest retrieved from reference TRBV28 and TRBJ2-7, is DVKVTQSSRYLVKRTGEKVFLECVQDMDHENMFWYRQDPGLGLRLIYFSYDVKMKEKGDIPEGYSVSREKKERFSLILESASTNQTSMYLCASSFAYEQYFGPGTRLTVT.

The J gene is TRBJ2-5, the V gene TRBV20-1; no firm D call. Germline lookup yields CDR1 DFQATT and CDR2 SNEGSKA (reference sequence). V was pared by 1 base and J by 2 bases, with 5 bases between. CDR3 length: 12 amino acids. The CDR3 DNA reads as TGCAGTGCTAGAGGGCTACAAGAGACCCAGTACTTC. Translation: CSARGLQETQYF.

The genes are TRBV4-1 and TRBJ1-4; the D gene is possibly TRBD1 (5 bases). Germline loops: CDR1 MGHRA, CDR2 YSYEKL. This CDR3 region has 16 residues. Trimming left V 3 bases short and J 8 bases short, with 19 bases between. DNA of the CDR3: TGCGCCAGCAGCCAGGTTTTGACAGCGGATCAAGAAAAACTGTTTTTT. As protein: CASSQVLTADQEKLFF.

This clonotype has a count of ten or more. V is TRBV3-1 and J is TRBJ1-6; D gene uncertain. V lost 0 bases and J lost 13, with 10 bases in between. CDR3 length: 13 residues. Germline CDR1 is LGHDT and CDR2 is YNNKEL (reference sequence). The CDR3 region has the DNA TGTGCCAGCAGCCAAGATCTCCGAGCCCCCCTCCACTTT. Residues: CASSQDLRAPLHF.

The DNA for the CDR3 is TGTGCCAGCTCACCACAGGGGGCGGCAGAGACCCAGTACTTC. Translated, it gives CASSPQGAAETQYF. The chain is built from TRBV18 and TRBJ2-5, with TRBD1 matching 7 bases. Trimming at V came to 1 base and at J to 4 bases, leaving 3 bases not matched to a gene. There are 14 residues in the CDR3. Germline CDR1 KGHSH, CDR2 LQKENI.

The CDR3, as DNA: TGTGCCAGCAGCGAGGGTTACTCCTACGAGCAGTACTTC. This gives the protein CASSEGYSYEQYF. V is TRBV9 and J is TRBJ2-7; D not certain. V was trimmed by 3 bases and J by 0 bases, leaving 7 bases between them. The CDR3 covers 13 residues. Per germline, CDR1 SGDLS and CDR2 YYNGEE.

This clonotype has at least ten counts. The chain is built from TRBV12-3 or TRBV12-4 and TRBJ2-2, with 8 nucleotides matching TRBD2. The V segment lost 2 bases and the J segment 4 bases; nucleotides outside the gene matches: 6. CDR3 length: 16 amino acids. CDR3 region: CASSLYSSGSTGELFF. The CDR3 DNA reads TGTGCCAGCAGTTTATATAGCAGCGGGAGCACCGGGGAGCTGTTTTTT.